This note documents a single T cell receptor beta chain sequence. The data belong to a study of glioma-infiltrating T cells. V lost 6 bases, J lost 5 bases, and 14 bases lay in between. CDR3 length equals 14 residues. CDR1 is MGHRA and CDR2 is YSYEKL in the germline V gene. The iRepertoire nested amplicon-rescue multiplex PCR amplified TCR alpha and beta CDR3s from RNA. TCRdb analysed the multiplex PCR reads with MiXCR anew, one entry per CDR3 protein. The table lists around 130,000 distinct CDR3 sequences, approximately 24% of them singletons. Sequencing input: glioma tissue, nonneoplastic brain tissue, or PBMCs (not recorded which). This TCR was sampled from a human donor with low-grade glioma or glioblastoma, undergoing nonglioma brain surgery, or in good health (not recorded which). The J gene is TRBJ2-1, the V gene TRBV4-1, with a tentative D call TRBD1 (5 bases). CDR3 loop: CASRPLTAHNEQFF. The CDR3, as DNA: TGCGCCAGCAGACCATTGACAGCCCACAATGAGCAGTTCTTC.